A single sample gave rise to the 27 T cell receptor beta chains below, sequenced in a study of regulatory T cells in long-lasting Graves disease. The TCR beta library used iRepertoire HTBI primers with Arm-PCR amplification of CDR3. TCRdb passed the multiplex PCR reads through MiXCR, listing each CDR3 protein once. This table holds some 340,000 distinct CDR3 sequences, about an eighth found once. Specified time point: newly diagnosed GD, antithyroid drugs for less than 3 months. PBMC RNA served as the TCR library source. The same data also contributed to another study, on T cells in Graves' hyperthyroidism and ophthalmopathy.

The sample in question was peripheral blood mononuclear cells (PBMCs), obtained at new diagnosis, from a patient treated with antithyroid drugs. The receptors here all came from a woman under 30 with Graves disease.

With regard to this clonotype: This probably arose from a read error, given a far larger clone one base away. This chain connects TRBV11-2 to TRBJ2-5; D gene uncertain. The CDR3 runs to 16 residues. Looked up from germline, CDR1 is SGHAT and CDR2 is FQNNGV. Between the trimmed V and J ends, which lost 5 bases and 2 bases, there was a span of 18 bases. CDR3 in amino acids: CASSAATGAVQETQYF. In DNA, the CDR3 is TGTGCCAGCAGCGCCGCGACCGGCGCGGTTCAAGAGACCCAGTACTTC.

This clonotype has a handful of counts. The rearrangement joins TRBV12-3 or TRBV12-4 to TRBJ2-1; no definite D call. CDR3 length equals 13 residues. V dropped 7 bases and J dropped 4 bases, with 11 bases sitting between them. CDR3 sequence reads: CASTPQTYNEQFF. The DNA for the CDR3 is TGTGCCAGCACCCCCCAAACTTACAATGAGCAGTTCTTC.

This clonotype was recorded many times. CDR3 residues: CASSQGQGASYEQYV. CDR3 nucleotide sequence: TGTGCCAGCAGCCAGGGACAGGGGGCCTCCTACGAGCAGTACGTC. J is TRBJ2-7 and V is TRBV7-6; 12 nucleotides align to TRBD1. Germline CDR1 reads SGHVS; CDR2 reads FNYEAQ. After removal of 5 bases from V and 0 bases from J, the junction contained 2 bases not matched to a gene. CDR3 length equals 15 residues.

At least ten counts were recorded for this clonotype. The chain uses TRBV2 and TRBJ1-5; a weak D match, TRBD1 (5 bases). This CDR3 has 15 residues. CDR1 is SNHLY and CDR2 is FYNNEI in the germline V gene. Trimming removed 6 bases from V and 3 bases from J, with 15 bases in between. The CDR3 bases are TGTGCCAGCAGCGTCAGGGAGCCTGACAATCAGCCCCAGCATTTT. Translating gives CASSVREPDNQPQHF.

The sample holds a few counts of this clonotype. The chain links TRBV11-3 to TRBJ2-2, with 8 bases lining up with TRBD1. V was pared by 1 base and J by 0 bases, with 7 bases of the junction left unmatched. The V gene's germline CDR1 is SGHNT and CDR2 YENEEA. This CDR3 is 18 amino acids long. The CDR3 DNA follows: TGTGCCAGCAGCTTAGGGGACAGGAGTACCCCGAACACCGGGGAGCTGTTTTTT. Protein: CASSLGDRSTPNTGELFF.

This clonotype was detected many times. V usage is TRBV18 and J usage is TRBJ2-7; 7 bases map to TRBD2. With 2 bases clipped from V and 6 bases from J, the junction kept 7 bases outside the gene matches. The germline gives CDR1 KGHSH, CDR2 LQKENI. CDR3 size: 14 residues. In DNA, the CDR3 is TGTGCCAGCTCACCAAGGGCGGGAGTCCTCGAGCAGTACTTC. Translating gives CASSPRAGVLEQYF.

The rearrangement joins TRBV4-1 to TRBJ2-3; D may be TRBD2 (5 bases). The CDR3 is made up of 13 amino acids. V was pared by 6 bases and J by 3 bases, with 10 bases between. Germline lookup yields CDR1 MGHRA and CDR2 YSYEKL. As DNA, the CDR3 is TGCGCCAGCAGGGGTTCGGGGACAGATACGCAGTATTTT. Translating it yields CASRGSGTDTQYF.

Concerning this clonotype itself: It differs at one base from a far larger clone, so likely a read error. The chain is built from TRBV9 and TRBJ2-1; a possible D gene is TRBD1 (5 bases). CDR1 is SGDLS and CDR2 is YYNGEE in the germline V gene. The CDR3 loop spans 16 amino acids. Trimming took 5 bases from V and 8 from J, leaving 23 bases between them. CDR3 loop: CASSLTSGSRSDEQFF. The DNA for the CDR3 is TGTGCCAGCAGTTTGACGTCAGGGTCTCGCTCCGATGAGCAGTTCTTC.

This clonotype was detected ten times or more. The chain couples TRBV2 to TRBJ2-7; TRBD1 might be the D (5 bases). This CDR3 spans 13 amino acids. Germline V gene sequence: CDR1 SNHLY, CDR2 FYNNEI. Trimming took 0 bases from V and 3 from J, leaving 6 bases between them. The CDR3 protein is CASSEATGYEQYV. The CDR3 nucleotides read TGTGCCAGCAGTGAAGCTACAGGCTACGAGCAGTACGTC.

This clonotype was detected many times. V gene TRBV11-2 combines with J gene TRBJ1-5; no firm D call. The CDR3 is made up of 14 amino acids. CDR1 is SGHAT, CDR2 FQNNGV, per germline. V was pared by 4 bases and J by 4 bases, with 11 bases between. The CDR3 region is CASSSLAGNQPQHF. The CDR3 nucleotides are TGTGCCAGCAGCTCCTTGGCGGGAAATCAGCCCCAGCATTTT.

In the case of this clonotype: This sequence may be a read error, since a much larger clone differs from it by one base. V and J are TRBV14 and TRBJ2-3; D is perhaps TRBD1 (6 bases). The CDR3 has 16 residues. The germline gives CDR1 SGHDN, CDR2 FVKESK. V was pared by 3 bases and J by 1 base, with 14 bases between. CDR3 coding DNA: TGTGCCAGCAGCCACCACAGGGACCCCTGCACAGATACGCAGTATTTT. Its translation is CASSHHRDPCTDTQYF.

This chain connects TRBV5-1 to TRBJ2-6, with D possibly being TRBD2 (6 bases). CDR1 is SGHRS and CDR2 is YFSETQ in the germline V gene. This CDR3 is built from 19 residues. Trimming left V 8 bases short and J 0 bases short, with 24 bases between. CDR3 in amino acids: CASRNGGAGIRSGANVLTF. CDR3 coding DNA: TGCGCCAGTAGGAATGGAGGGGCCGGGATTCGCTCTGGGGCCAACGTCCTGACTTTC.

This clonotype was seen ten or more times. The chain recombines TRBV9 with TRBJ1-1; 7 nucleotides agree with TRBD1. Trimming took 6 bases from V and 0 from J; bases not matched to a gene: 5. The CDR3 has 14 amino acids. CDR1 is SGDLS, CDR2 YYNGEE, per germline. The CDR3 coding sequence is TGTGCCAGCAATTCCGGGACAGTGAACACTGAAGCTTTCTTT. Amino acid sequence: CASNSGTVNTEAFF.

The count of this clonotype is one. This chain connects TRBV6-5 to TRBJ2-5; D may be TRBD2 (6 bases). The V gene's germline CDR1 is MNHEY and CDR2 SVGAGI. The V and J ends lost 4 bases and 1 base respectively, with 19 bases between them. The CDR3 covers 17 residues. The CDR3 is CASSWNFRLGGQETQYF. DNA for the CDR3: TGTGCCAGCAGTTGGAATTTCCGGCTGGGGGGCCAAGAGACCCAGTACTTC.

The sample holds many counts of this clonotype. V usage is TRBV6-5 and J usage is TRBJ1-1; the D is unclear. CDR1 and CDR2 (germline): MNHEY, SVGAGI. V gave up 0 bases and J gave up 1 base, with 9 bases separating them. The CDR3 sequence is 15 residues long. Here the CDR3 DNA reads TGTGCCAGCAGTTACTCGAAGGTAGCGAACACTGAAGCTTTCTTT. Amino acid sequence: CASSYSKVANTEAFF.

This clonotype appeared many times. The chain has TRBV11-2 and TRBJ1-1; tentative D call: TRBD1 (6 bases). This CDR3 has 16 amino acids. The V end was cut by 1 base, the J end by 7 bases, with 19 bases between. Germline V gives CDR1 SGHAT, CDR2 FQNNGV. The CDR3 spells CASSLGPQAGEDEAFF. In DNA form, the CDR3 reads TGTGCCAGCAGCTTAGGCCCGCAGGCAGGGGAGGATGAAGCTTTCTTT.

Many counts were recorded for this clonotype. The CDR3 nucleotides read TGTGCCACCAGCAGAGACAGGGGGCTCCAAGAGACCCAGTACTTC. Amino acids: CATSRDRGLQETQYF. The chain is built from TRBV15 and TRBJ2-5; 8 nucleotides agree with TRBD1. The V segment lost 0 bases and the J segment 1 base; nucleotides outside the gene matches: 1. Germline V gene data show CDR1 as LNHNV and CDR2 as YYDKDF (reference sequence). The CDR3 spans 15 residues. Based on the CDR3 plus reference TRBV15 and TRBJ2-5, the full variable domain is DAMVIQNPRYQVTQFGKPVTLSCSQTLNHNVMYWYQQKSSQAPKLLFHYYDKDFNNEADTPDNFQSRRPNTSFCFLDIRSPGLGDTAMYLCATSRDRGLQETQYFGPGTRLLVL.

This clonotype was detected many times. The chain carries TRBV2 and TRBJ2-7, with D possibly called TRBD1 or TRBD2 (6 bases each). CDR3 size: 16 residues. The germline V gene has CDR1 SNHLY and CDR2 FYNNEI. Trimming pared 6 bases from V and 2 bases from J, leaving 20 bases between. The CDR3 nucleotides are TGTGCCAGCAGAGAACCCGGGGGCAGAGCCCCCTACGAGCAGTACTTC. Protein product: CASREPGGRAPYEQYF.

The table lists this clonotype with many counts. This rearrangement joins TRBV20-1 to TRBJ2-7; TRBD2 might be the D (5 bases). Germline assignment: CDR1 DFQATT and CDR2 SNEGSKA (reference sequence). V was clipped by 0 bases and J by 1 base, with 7 bases between them. This CDR3 contains 13 residues. CDR3 sequence: CSAREERSYEQYF. The CDR3 DNA sequence: TGCAGTGCTAGAGAGGAGCGGTCCTACGAGCAGTACTTC.

This clonotype has at least ten counts. One junction end does not reproduce the germline sequence, and a read error may be involved. The DNA for the CDR3 is TGTGCCAGCAGCTTAAAGAGGGCACGACGGGTTTTTCAGGCCCAGCATTTT. It translates to CASSLKRARRVFQAQHF. This chain connects TRBV7-8 to TRBJ1-5, with D hard to call. Germline V gives CDR1 SGHVS, CDR2 FQNEAQ. The CDR3 is made up of 17 amino acids.

This clonotype was counted ten times or more. The V gene is TRBV6-1, the J gene TRBJ1-1, with D uncertain. The CDR3 is 13 residues long. V lost 5 bases and J lost 3, with 10 bases in between. Germline V gene sequence: CDR1 MNHNS, CDR2 SASEGT. CDR3 nucleotide sequence: TGTGCCAGCAGTCATCAGGTGGACACTGAAGCTTTCTTT. This encodes CASSHQVDTEAFF.

This chain joins TRBV6-1 and TRBJ2-1, with 11 bases that match TRBD2. Germline V gene lookup returns CDR1 MNHNS and CDR2 SASEGT. The CDR3 loop spans 18 amino acids. J gave up 7 bases and V 6 bases, and 17 bases lay outside the gene matches. CDR3 nucleotides: TGTGCCAGCAGAGCACTAGCGGGAGTGAGCCTTATTCCTAATGAGCAGTTCTTC. Translated: CASRALAGVSLIPNEQFF.

This clonotype was detected a few times. The rearrangement uses TRBV10-3 and TRBJ2-3, with 8 bases fitting TRBD1. V shed 2 bases and J 8 bases; nucleotides not matched to a gene: 3. Per germline, CDR1 ENHRY and CDR2 SYGVKD. This CDR3 has 13 residues. As DNA, the CDR3 is TGTGCCATCAGTGAGACAGGGGGAGGTACGCAGTATTTT. It yields the protein CAISETGGGTQYF.

The V and J genes are TRBV20-1 and TRBJ2-1, with 14 positions matching TRBD2. After removal of 7 bases from V and 7 bases from J, the junction contained 3 bases not matched to a gene. Germline CDR1 DFQATT, CDR2 SNEGSKA (reference sequence). The CDR3 is made up of 13 amino acids. The CDR3 nucleotides are TGCAGTGAGGGGACTAGCGGGAGAAATGAGCAGTTCTTC. Translating it yields CSEGTSGRNEQFF.

This clonotype occurred many times. The chain is built from TRBV6-1 and TRBJ2-7; D remains unclear. Germline V CDR1 and CDR2: MNHNS, SASEGT. The CDR3 has 12 amino acids. Trimming took off 7 bases at V and 10 bases at J, with 17 bases between the two ends. CDR3 DNA sequence: TGTGCCAGCATGCGAGAGCCTTCGAAACAGTACTTC. This sequence encodes CASMREPSKQYF.

This clonotype was observed at least ten times. The V and J genes are TRBV5-1 and TRBJ1-3; D may be TRBD1 (6 bases). CDR1 is SGHRS, CDR2 YFSETQ, per germline. V was pared by 4 bases and J by 0 bases, with 14 bases between. The CDR3 extends over 16 amino acids. CDR3 nucleotides: TGCGCCAGCAGCGTCCAAACAGGGCTCTCTGGAAACACCATATATTTT. Encoded protein: CASSVQTGLSGNTIYF.

As to this clonotype: This likely stems from a read error, as it lies one base from a far larger clone. CDR3 sequence (DNA): TGTGCCAGCACGACTAGCGGGAGCTTAGGTAATGAGCAGTACTTC. It yields the protein CASTTSGSLGNEQYF. The chain uses TRBV28 and TRBJ2-7; 12 nucleotides line up with TRBD2. Germline CDR1 and CDR2: MDHEN and SYDVKM. J lost 7 bases, V lost 7 bases, and 11 bases had no gene match. The CDR3 spans 15 residues.